Below are 25 T cell receptor beta chains sequenced from a single sample in a study of tumor-infiltrating lymphocytes in oesophageal squamous cell carcinoma. TCRdb re-called the PCR reads through MiXCR, storing one row per CDR3 protein. The data contain 15,000 to 20,000 distinct CDR3 sequences, about 50% of them seen just once; the ten biggest clones take up around 20%. Sequencing input: esophageal tumor tissue. The receptors stem from a male donor with esophageal squamous cell carcinoma.

This chain uses TRBV7-3 with TRBJ2-6; D gene ambiguous. Trimming cost V 3 bases and J 0 bases, with 9 bases left between them. The germline gives CDR1 SGHTA, CDR2 FQGTGA. The CDR3 is 16 amino acids. The CDR3 bases are TGTGCCAGCAGCTTGGTTCCTTACTCTGGGGCCAACGTCCTGACTTTC. This codes for CASSLVPYSGANVLTF. Using reference TRBV7-3 and TRBJ2-6 for the parts outside the CDR3, the full variable domain is GAGVSQTPSNKVTEKGKYVELRCDPISGHTALYWYRQSLGQGPEFLIYFQGTGAADDSGLPNDRFFAVRPEGSVSTLKIQRTERGDSAVYLCASSLVPYSGANVLTFGAGSRLTVL.

V gene TRBV12-3 or TRBV12-4 combines with J gene TRBJ2-1, with 10 bases that match TRBD1. The ends lost 4 bases at V and 5 bases at J; junction bases unmatched: 2. The CDR3 has 14 residues. The CDR3 loop is CASSSGTGDNEQFF. The CDR3, as DNA: TGTGCCAGCAGTTCCGGGACAGGGGACAATGAGCAGTTCTTC.

Only a few counts were recorded for this clonotype. The chain is built from TRBV19 and TRBJ2-1, with 9 bases lining up with TRBD2. The trim removed 9 bases at V and 6 bases at J, leaving 6 bases unmatched. This CDR3 is built from 13 residues. Per the germline V gene, CDR1 is LNHDA and CDR2 is SQIVND (reference sequence). In DNA form, the CDR3 reads TGTGCCAGCGGGCGGGAGGGCCCCAATGAGCAGTTCTTC. This translates into CASGREGPNEQFF.

Comments on this clonotype: At one boundary the junction diverges from the germline segment, which might be a read error. This sequence joins TRBV5-3 and TRBJ2-7, with TRBD1 matching over 7 bases. TRBV5-3 is treated as an ORF (open reading frame) with a function not yet certain. The CDR3 extends over 15 amino acids. The CDR3 is CASSPGGQENYEQYF. CDR3 DNA sequence: TGCGCCAGCAGCCCCGGAGGACAGGAAAACTACGAGCAGTACTTC.

This clonotype was detected only once. The chain combines TRBV7-2 with TRBJ2-1; maybe TRBD1 (6 bases). The last part of the DNA fits TRBJ2-7 better; the J call may be wrong. The CDR3 totals 16 residues. Germline V gene sequence: CDR1 SGHTA, CDR2 FQGNSA. The DNA of the CDR3 is TGTGCCAGCAGCTTAGCGGCAGGGGAGCCCTACAATGAGCAGTACTTC. It is translated as CASSLAAGEPYNEQYF.

The chain joins TRBV4-1 to TRBJ2-5; no firm D call. The J call may be incorrect, as the DNA end agrees better with TRBJ2-3. The CDR3 is 13 amino acids. Per the germline V gene, CDR1 is MGHRA and CDR2 is YSYEKL. In DNA form, the CDR3 reads TGCGCCAGCAGCCAACTTCCCTGGGATACGCAGTATTTT. This encodes CASSQLPWDTQYF.

This clonotype was detected ten times or more. The rearrangement joins TRBV6-1 to TRBJ2-7; D is undetermined. The CDR3 spans 18 residues. The V gene lost 5 bases and the J gene lost 0 bases, with 23 bases spanning the gap. The germline CDR1 and CDR2 sequences are MNHNS and SASEGT. The CDR3 region has the DNA TGTGCCAGCAGTTATGGGCCCCCTGGAACTGACGTCTCCTACGAGCAGTACTTC. It translates to CASSYGPPGTDVSYEQYF.

This clonotype was observed a few times. The rearrangement joins TRBV7-6 to TRBJ2-7; no reliable D call. This CDR3 comprises 12 residues. V was shortened by 3 bases and J by 2 bases, with 5 bases between the two germline ends. Germline V gene lookup returns CDR1 SGHVS and CDR2 FNYEAQ. The CDR3 is CASSFKAYEQYF. DNA for the CDR3: TGTGCCAGCAGCTTTAAAGCCTACGAGCAGTACTTC.

The chain joins TRBV6-1 to TRBJ2-4, with 9 bases matching TRBD1. The J call could be wrong; TRBJ2-7 is a better fit for the DNA end. Germline lookup yields CDR1 MNHNS and CDR2 SASEGT. This CDR3 region has 16 residues. CDR3 coding DNA: TGTGCCAGCAGTCCTTTGACAGGGGGGACCTCCTACGAGCAGTACTTC. It specifies CASSPLTGGTSYEQYF.

This clonotype was counted only a few times. The rearrangement joins TRBV7-6 to TRBJ2-1; 7 bases fit TRBD2. The germline gives CDR1 SGHVS, CDR2 FNYEAQ. Trimming removed 5 bases from V and 4 bases from J; junction bases left unmatched: 8. The CDR3 runs 15 residues. The CDR3 is CASSPGLEVYNEQFF. The DNA for the CDR3 is TGTGCCAGCAGCCCAGGACTAGAAGTGTACAATGAGCAGTTCTTC.

This clonotype is classed as large. The V call is TRBV7-2, the J call TRBJ2-1; D perhaps matches TRBD1 (5 bases). The CDR3 has 12 amino acids. CDR1 is SGHTA, CDR2 FQGNSA, per germline. Trimming took off 5 bases at V and 9 bases at J, with 11 bases between the two ends. The CDR3 region is CASSDWGGEQFF. In DNA, the CDR3 is TGTGCCAGCAGCGATTGGGGCGGTGAGCAGTTCTTC.

This chain joins TRBV24-1 and TRBJ1-5, with D tentatively TRBD1 (5 bases). This CDR3 contains 13 residues. V dropped 10 bases and J dropped 3 bases, with 12 bases sitting between them. Germline V lookup: CDR1 KGHDR, CDR2 SFDVKD. Here the CDR3 reads CATQAGHNQPQHF. In nucleotides, the CDR3 is TGTGCCACTCAAGCAGGGCACAATCAGCCCCAGCATTTT.

The V call is TRBV6-6, the J call TRBJ1-2; D call uncertain. There are 12 residues in the CDR3. The germline V gene has CDR1 MNHNY and CDR2 SVGAGI (reference sequence). Trimming pared 7 bases from V and 8 bases from J, leaving 14 bases between. This CDR3 reads CASNTFGGGYTF. CDR3 bases: TGTGCCAGCAATACCTTCGGAGGCGGCTACACCTTC.

This clonotype showed up many times. A read error may produce the germline difference seen at one junction end. The chain recombines TRBV5-5 with TRBJ1-3; TRBD1 matches at 7 bases. Germline CDR1 SGHKS, CDR2 YYEKEE (reference sequence). CDR3 length equals 11 residues. The CDR3 DNA reads TGTGCCAGCAGCAGGGAGGGGGCTTGGCATTTT. Its protein is CASSREGAWHF.

This chain links TRBV6-1 with TRBJ1-1, with D hard to call. The better agreement between TRBJ2-2 and the DNA end casts doubt on the J call. CDR3 size: 13 residues. CDR1 and CDR2 from the germline V gene are MNHNS and SASEGT. The CDR3 DNA reads as TGTGCCAGCAGTTCCCCCCGAGCCGGGGAGCTGTTTTTT. This encodes CASSSPRAGELFF.

By share, this clonotype ranks as medium-sized. One end of the junction fails to match germline, which may point to a read error. Here the CDR3 reads CASCQQGWDADTLYF. CDR3 bases: TGTGCCAGCTGTCAACAGGGGTGGGACGCAGATACGCTGTATTTT. The chain is built from TRBV28 and TRBJ2-3; TRBD1 matches 7 bases. Looked up from germline, CDR1 is MDHEN and CDR2 is SYDVKM. CDR3 size: 15 residues.

Comments on this clonotype: As the CDR3 is not closed by the conserved phenylalanine or tryptophan, this likely results from a read error. Because the CDR3's place on the DNA is in doubt, the DNA is left out and the CDR3 is given as listed by TCRdb. The chain uses TRBV11-2 and TRBJ2-7. Germline V gene lookup returns CDR1 SGHAT and CDR2 FQNNGV. The CDR3 is made up of 14 amino acids, end residues included. This CDR3 reads CASSPQAYEQYFGN.

Turning to this clonotype: Here the CDR3 omits its conserved ending phenylalanine or tryptophan, so a read error is the likely source. It is unclear where the CDR3 begins or ends on the DNA, so no DNA is shown, and the CDR3 is as TCRdb lists it. The chain has TRBV7-3 and TRBJ1-1; the table gives TRBD1 as D, unverified against the DNA. Germline assignment: CDR1 SGHTA and CDR2 FQGTGA. Both ends counted, the CDR3 spans 16 residues. CDR3 loop: CASRLGAPTMSSTSAP.

The chain is built from TRBV6-6 and TRBJ1-5; D ambiguous. Per the germline V gene, CDR1 is MNHNY and CDR2 is SVGAGI (reference sequence). Trimming stripped 0 bases from V and 5 bases from J, with 8 bases between. CDR3 length: 14 amino acids. CDR3 DNA sequence: TGTGCCAGCAGTTACTCCCCAGAATATCAGCCCCAGCATTTT. Its protein is CASSYSPEYQPQHF.

The chain uses TRBV7-4 and TRBJ2-5; the D is unclear. This CDR3 region has 13 residues. The germline V gene has CDR1 SGHVT and CDR2 SQSDAQ. Trimming removed 7 bases from V and 1 base from J, with 10 bases in between. The CDR3 DNA sequence: TGTGCCAGCAACTTCGGGCTCCAAGAGACCCAGTACTTC. Its protein product is CASNFGLQETQYF.

The chain joins TRBV7-8 to TRBJ2-1; D gene uncertain. Trimming cost V 1 base and J 6 bases, with 4 bases left between them. Per the germline V gene, CDR1 is SGHVS and CDR2 is FQNEAQ. The CDR3 is 12 amino acids. CDR3: CASSLGTNEQFF. The CDR3 DNA reads TGTGCCAGCAGCTTAGGCACCAATGAGCAGTTCTTC. Supplemented by reference TRBV7-8 and TRBJ2-1, the full variable domain reads GAGVSQSPRYKVAKRGQDVALRCDPISGHVSLFWYQQALGQGPEFLTYFQNEAQLDKSGLPSDRFFAERPEGSVSTLKIQRTQQEDSAVYLCASSLGTNEQFFGPGTRLTVL.

This clonotype was counted ten times or more. This may be a read error: a much more frequent sequence differs by one nucleotide. The chain employs TRBV6-4 and TRBJ2-5; D uncertain. V was cut by 3 bases and J by 11 bases, with 16 bases left in between. Germline CDR1 reads MRHNA; CDR2 reads SNTAGT. The CDR3 is 13 residues long. Here the CDR3 reads CASSERAHNEQYF. CDR3 DNA: TGTGCCAGCAGTGAAAGGGCCCACAATGAGCAGTACTTC.

In its sample, this clonotype was seen many times. Given a much more abundant clone one base away, this may be a read error. The J gene is TRBJ2-7, the V gene TRBV18; no definite D call. This CDR3 is built from 11 residues. Trimming shortened V by 2 bases and J by 7 bases, and 6 bases separated the two germline ends. Germline V gene lookup returns CDR1 KGHSH and CDR2 LQKENI. For the CDR3, the DNA is TGTGCCAGCTCACCAGACAATGAGCAGTACTTC. Its translation: CASSPDNEQYF.

This clonotype was picked up many times. The chain employs TRBV19 and TRBJ1-1; the D is unclear. Trimming removed 7 bases from V and 4 bases from J, with 16 bases in between. From germline, CDR1 is LNHDA and CDR2 SQIVND (reference sequence). The CDR3 is made up of 14 amino acids. The CDR3 DNA reads TGTGCCAGTACCCGAGACGATCTAGGCACTGAAGCTTTCTTT. Translating it yields CASTRDDLGTEAFF.

This clonotype was observed many times. V and J are TRBV5-1 and TRBJ2-7; 8 nucleotides agree with TRBD1. After removal of 4 bases from V and 4 bases from J, the junction contained 7 bases not matched to a gene. Germline V gives CDR1 SGHRS, CDR2 YFSETQ. The CDR3 runs 14 residues. The CDR3 DNA reads TGCGCCAGCAGCCTACAGGGGGAAGTGTACGAGCAGTACTTC. This gives the protein CASSLQGEVYEQYF.